The clone carrying this T cell receptor beta chain was seen just once. What it binds is not known. Other nucleotide sequences from this sample produce the same CDR3. V was trimmed by 0 bases and J by 0 bases, leaving 7 bases between them. CDR1 is SGDLS, CDR2 YYNGEE, per germline. The CDR3 sequence is 15 residues long. This sample stems from a study of shared clonotypes between healthy human individuals. Findings of the study overall: Against clonotypes common to all four donors, non-shared ones had lower generation probabilities.

The table came from immunoSEQ multiplex PCR; TCRdb's copy has only in-frame clones and leaves some out. The data contain fewer than 3 million clones, roughly 90% of them seen just once; the ten biggest clones take up around 0.4%. J is TRBJ2-1 and V is TRBV9, with TRBD2 as a possible D gene (5 bases). Source material: naive CD4+ T cells from PBMCs. Subset: CD45RA+ positively selected. This receptor was taken from a man between 18 and 29 years old in good health. Some clones in this sample may be carry-over from other donors' samples. The CDR3 nucleotides read TGTGCCAGCAGCGTAGTTGGGAGCTCCTACAATGAGCAGTTCTTC. It codes for CASSVVGSSYNEQFF.